Below are 8 T cell receptor beta chains sequenced from a single sample in a study of early stage breast cancer tumors. The table came from immunoSEQ multiplex PCR; TCRdb's copy has only in-frame clones and leaves some out. The table lists 60,000 to 80,000 clones, around 80% of them singletons, with 3.5% in the top ten. Sequenced sample: blood. The receptor source for this set is a person in their 60s with breast cancer.

This clone was detected a few times. The V gene is TRBV5-6, the J gene TRBJ2-3, with 7 bases matching TRBD2. Germline V lookup: CDR1 SGHDT, CDR2 YYEEEE. The ends lost 4 bases at V and 3 bases at J; junction bases unmatched: 5. The CDR3 runs to 14 residues. The DNA for the CDR3 is TGTGCCAGCAGCCGAGCGGGGAGGACAGATACGCAGTATTTT. Its translation: CASSRAGRTDTQYF.

This clone was observed a few times. The J gene is TRBJ1-2, the V gene TRBV6-6; no definite D call. V lost 2 bases and J lost 5, with 6 bases in between. The length of the CDR3 is 12 residues. The germline CDR1 and CDR2 sequences are MNHNY and SVGAGI (reference sequence). The CDR3 here is CASSYKEYGYTF. For the CDR3, the DNA is TGTGCCAGCAGTTACAAAGAGTATGGCTACACCTTC.

This chain joins TRBV7-9 and TRBJ2-7; D perhaps matches TRBD2 (6 bases). Trimming shortened V by 8 bases and J by 4 bases, and 15 bases separated the two germline ends. In germline, CDR1 is SEHNR, CDR2 FQNEAQ (reference sequence). This CDR3 contains 13 residues. CDR3 sequence (DNA): TGTGCCAGCCAACCCCCCGGGGGATACGAGCAGTACTTC. Amino acid sequence: CASQPPGGYEQYF.

The chain is built from TRBV19 and TRBJ1-5; 7 nucleotides line up with TRBD1. Germline CDR1 is LNHDA and CDR2 is SQIVND (reference sequence). Trimming took 5 bases from V and 10 from J; bases not matched to a gene: 5. The CDR3 covers 12 residues. The CDR3 loop reads CASSLQGSPQHF. The CDR3 DNA follows: TGTGCCAGTAGTTTACAGGGGTCTCCCCAGCATTTT.

The V and J genes are TRBV2 and TRBJ2-7, with D hard to call. Germline V CDR1 and CDR2: SNHLY, FYNNEI. The CDR3 runs 15 residues. The ends were cut back, 6 bases at V and 2 bases at J, with 17 bases in the middle. The CDR3 nucleotides read TGTGCCAGCAGCCTGAACCCCGGACGGGCCTACGAGCAGTACTTC. It yields the protein CASSLNPGRAYEQYF.

This rearrangement joins TRBV7-4 to TRBJ2-7; 9 positions agree with TRBD2. There are 15 residues in the CDR3. The junction had 8 bases not matched to a gene; V was cut back by 5 bases and J by 3 bases. Per the germline V gene, CDR1 is SGHVT and CDR2 is SQSDAQ. CDR3 in DNA: TGTGCCAGCAGCCCATTGTGGCGGGGGGGCTACGAGCAGTACTTC. It codes for CASSPLWRGGYEQYF.

This chain links TRBV19 with TRBJ1-3, with D tentatively TRBD1 (6 bases). The germline gives CDR1 LNHDA, CDR2 SQIVND (reference sequence). The length of the CDR3 is 15 residues. The V end was cut by 3 bases, the J end by 0 bases, with 9 bases between. The CDR3 DNA reads as TGTGCCAGTAGTATCCCACAGGGCTCTGGAAACACCATATATTTT. This sequence encodes CASSIPQGSGNTIYF.

The sample holds a few counts of this clone. The chain carries TRBV7-3 and TRBJ2-3, with 8 bases that match TRBD1. The CDR3 has 14 residues. Germline trimming cut 6 bases from V and 4 bases from J; bases unmatched to any gene: 6. In germline, CDR1 is SGHTA, CDR2 FQGTGA. In DNA, the CDR3 is TGTGCCAGCAGTTTCGGACAGGGAGCAGATACGCAGTATTTT. Translation gives CASSFGQGADTQYF.